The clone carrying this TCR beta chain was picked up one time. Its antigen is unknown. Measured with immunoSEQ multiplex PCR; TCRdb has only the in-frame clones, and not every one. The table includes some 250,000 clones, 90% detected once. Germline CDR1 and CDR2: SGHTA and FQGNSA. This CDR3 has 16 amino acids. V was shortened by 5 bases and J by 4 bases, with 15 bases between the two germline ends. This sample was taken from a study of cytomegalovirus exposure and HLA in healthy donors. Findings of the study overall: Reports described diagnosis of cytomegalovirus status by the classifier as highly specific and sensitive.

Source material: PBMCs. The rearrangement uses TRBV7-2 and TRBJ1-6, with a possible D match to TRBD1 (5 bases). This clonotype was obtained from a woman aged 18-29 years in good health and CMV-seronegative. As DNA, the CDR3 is TGTGCCAGCAGCCCCTACGGGGGGGTTTATAATTCACCCCTCCACTTT. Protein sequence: CASSPYGGVYNSPLHF.